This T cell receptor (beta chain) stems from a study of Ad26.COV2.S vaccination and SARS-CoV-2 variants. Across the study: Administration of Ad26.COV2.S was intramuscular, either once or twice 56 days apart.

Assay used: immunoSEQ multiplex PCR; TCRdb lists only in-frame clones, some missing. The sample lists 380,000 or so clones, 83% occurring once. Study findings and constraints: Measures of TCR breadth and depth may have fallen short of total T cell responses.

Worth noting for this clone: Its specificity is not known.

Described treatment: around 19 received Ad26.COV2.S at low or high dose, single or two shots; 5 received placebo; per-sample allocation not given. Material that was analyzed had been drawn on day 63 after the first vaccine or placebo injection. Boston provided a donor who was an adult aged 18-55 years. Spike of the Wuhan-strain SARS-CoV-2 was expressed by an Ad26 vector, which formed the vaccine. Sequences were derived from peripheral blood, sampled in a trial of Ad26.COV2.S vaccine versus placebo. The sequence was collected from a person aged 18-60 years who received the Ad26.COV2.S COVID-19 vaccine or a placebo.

The CDR3 DNA follows: TGTGCCAGTAAAACATCTGGGTACAATGAGCAGTTCTTC. It codes for CASKTSGYNEQFF. The J gene is TRBJ2-1, the V gene TRBV19; unclear D gene. The CDR3 contains 13 residues. CDR1 and CDR2 from the germline V gene are LNHDA and SQIVND (reference sequence). Trimming took 7 bases from V and 4 from J, leaving 11 bases between them.